This T cell receptor beta chain appears in the sequencing data of a study of cytomegalovirus exposure and HLA in healthy donors. The J segment lost 3 bases and the V segment lost 0 bases, leaving 4 bases of the junction unmatched. This CDR3 spans 15 amino acids. Per germline, CDR1 MNHNY and CDR2 SVGAGI (reference sequence). PCR employed 60 Vbeta and 13 Jbeta primers. TCRdb's copy holds only in-frame clones and misses some; the assay was immunoSEQ multiplex PCR. Recorded for this sample: about 170,000 clones. Specimen: PBMCs. The V and J genes are TRBV6-6 and TRBJ1-1; TRBD1 matches 7 bases. The sequence came from a young woman in good health and CMV-seropositive. The CDR3 region is CASSYSTGTDTEAFF. The CDR3 bases are TGTGCCAGCAGTTACTCGACAGGGACGGACACTGAAGCTTTCTTT.